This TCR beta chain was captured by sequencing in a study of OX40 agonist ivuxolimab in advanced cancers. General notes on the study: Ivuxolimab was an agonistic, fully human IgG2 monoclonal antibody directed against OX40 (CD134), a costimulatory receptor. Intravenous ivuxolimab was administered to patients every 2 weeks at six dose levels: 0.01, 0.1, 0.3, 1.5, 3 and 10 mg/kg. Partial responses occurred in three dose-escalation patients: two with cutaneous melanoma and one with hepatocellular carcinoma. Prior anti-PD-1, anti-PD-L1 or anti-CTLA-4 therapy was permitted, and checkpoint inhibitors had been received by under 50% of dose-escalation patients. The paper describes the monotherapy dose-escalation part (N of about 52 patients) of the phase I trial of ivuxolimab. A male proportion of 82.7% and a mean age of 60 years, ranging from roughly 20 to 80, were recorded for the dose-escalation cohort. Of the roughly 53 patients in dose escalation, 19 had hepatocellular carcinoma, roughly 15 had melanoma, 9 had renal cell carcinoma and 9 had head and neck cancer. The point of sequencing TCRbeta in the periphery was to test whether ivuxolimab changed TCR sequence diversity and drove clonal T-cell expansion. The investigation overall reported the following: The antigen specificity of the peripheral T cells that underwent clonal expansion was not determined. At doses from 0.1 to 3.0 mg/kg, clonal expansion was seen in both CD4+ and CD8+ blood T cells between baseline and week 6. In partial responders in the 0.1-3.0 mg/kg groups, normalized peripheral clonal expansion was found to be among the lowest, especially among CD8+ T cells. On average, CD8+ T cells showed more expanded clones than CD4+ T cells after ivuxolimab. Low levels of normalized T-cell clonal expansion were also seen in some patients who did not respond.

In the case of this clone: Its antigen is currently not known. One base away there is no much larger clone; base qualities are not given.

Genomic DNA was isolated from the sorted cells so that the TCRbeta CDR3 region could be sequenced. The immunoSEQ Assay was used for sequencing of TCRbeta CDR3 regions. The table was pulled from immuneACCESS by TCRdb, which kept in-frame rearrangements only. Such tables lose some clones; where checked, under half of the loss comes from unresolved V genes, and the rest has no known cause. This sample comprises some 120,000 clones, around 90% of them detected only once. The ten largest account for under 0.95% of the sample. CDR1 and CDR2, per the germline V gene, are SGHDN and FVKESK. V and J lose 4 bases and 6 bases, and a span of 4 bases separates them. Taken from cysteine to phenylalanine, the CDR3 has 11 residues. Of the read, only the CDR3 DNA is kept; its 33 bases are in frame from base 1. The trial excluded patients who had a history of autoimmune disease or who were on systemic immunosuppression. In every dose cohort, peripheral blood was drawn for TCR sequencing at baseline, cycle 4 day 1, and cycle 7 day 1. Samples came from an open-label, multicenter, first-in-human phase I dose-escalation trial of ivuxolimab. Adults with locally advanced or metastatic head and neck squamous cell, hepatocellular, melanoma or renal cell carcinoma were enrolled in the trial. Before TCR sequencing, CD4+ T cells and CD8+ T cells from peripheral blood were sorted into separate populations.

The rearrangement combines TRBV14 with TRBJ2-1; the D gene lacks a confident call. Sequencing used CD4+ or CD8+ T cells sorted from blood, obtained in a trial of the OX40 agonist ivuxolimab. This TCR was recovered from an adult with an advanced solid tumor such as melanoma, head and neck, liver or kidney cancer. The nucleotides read TGTGCCAGCAGCCGATCCAATGAGCAGTTCTTC. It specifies CASSRSNEQFF.